The 28 T cell receptor beta chains below come from one sample, sequenced in a study of cytomegalovirus exposure and HLA in healthy donors. With 60 Vbeta and 13 Jbeta primers, the PCR was carried out. Produced via immunoSEQ multiplex PCR; TCRdb's table is partial and in-frame only. There are 100,000 to 150,000 clones in the sample; about 76% occur only once, and 0.7% lies in the top ten. The sample taken for sequencing was PBMCs. The source is a young man in good health and CMV-seronegative.

This rearrangement joins TRBV5-1 to TRBJ2-5; 7 bases are shared with TRBD2. From germline, CDR1 is SGHRS and CDR2 YFSETQ. The CDR3 is made up of 14 amino acids. V was clipped by 4 bases and J by 1 base; unmatched bases: 4. The CDR3 here is CASSRASGQETQYF. In nucleotides, the CDR3 is TGCGCCAGCAGCCGGGCTAGCGGCCAAGAGACCCAGTACTTC.

The CDR3 DNA follows: TGTGCCAGTAAGAAGTGGCGGGGAGACTCTAGCAATCAGCCCCAGCATTTT. Translating gives CASKKWRGDSSNQPQHF. The chain has TRBV19 and TRBJ1-5; D not resolved. The germline gives CDR1 LNHDA, CDR2 SQIVND (reference sequence). With 7 bases removed from V and 0 bases from J, the gap between germline ends came to 19 bases. The CDR3 length is 17 residues.

This rearrangement joins TRBV6-1 to TRBJ1-5; D gene ambiguous. This CDR3 is 12 amino acids long. Germline CDR1 and CDR2: MNHNS and SASEGT. V was pared by 2 bases and J by 6 bases, with 5 bases between. The CDR3 DNA is TGTGCCAGCAGTGAATCGGGTCAGCCCCAGCATTTT. Its translation is CASSESGQPQHF.

V gene TRBV4-3 combines with J gene TRBJ1-2; 11 bases align to TRBD1. In germline, CDR1 is LGHNA, CDR2 YSLEER. The ends lost 0 bases at V and 8 bases at J; junction bases unmatched: 14. The CDR3 length is 18 residues. CDR3 region: CASSQDLATGTGGSGYTF. CDR3 nucleotide sequence: TGCGCCAGCAGCCAAGATCTCGCAACCGGGACAGGGGGTTCCGGCTACACCTTC.

To note about this clone: Other DNA sequences within the sample encode an identical CDR3. The V call is TRBV2, the J call TRBJ1-2; D unclear. The CDR3 is 18 amino acids. Trimming pared 6 bases from V and 6 bases from J, leaving 29 bases between. The germline gives CDR1 SNHLY, CDR2 FYNNEI. The CDR3 DNA reads TGTGCCAGCAGCGCCCGACGGCCGGGGATGAGCGTAGGTGATGGCTACACCTTC. Its translation: CASSARRPGMSVGDGYTF.

The rearrangement uses TRBV5-4 and TRBJ2-1; 13 bases map to TRBD2. V shed 3 bases, J shed 6 bases, and the junction held 6 bases outside the gene matches. This CDR3 contains 16 residues. CDR1 is SGHNT and CDR2 is YYREEE in the germline V gene (reference sequence). The chain's CDR3 is CASSSGLAGAFNEQFF. The CDR3 region has the DNA TGTGCCAGCAGCTCCGGACTAGCGGGGGCTTTCAATGAGCAGTTCTTC.

The chain links TRBV5-1 to TRBJ1-1; 7 bases align to TRBD1. Looked up from germline, CDR1 is SGHRS and CDR2 is YFSETQ. The V segment lost 4 bases and the J segment 4 bases; nucleotides outside the gene matches: 10. This CDR3 contains 15 residues. CDR3 residues: CASSAPEQGPTEAFF. The CDR3, as DNA: TGCGCCAGCAGCGCGCCCGAACAGGGGCCCACTGAAGCTTTCTTT.

V gene TRBV11-2 combines with J gene TRBJ2-5; 9 bases map to TRBD2. The CDR3 spans 17 residues. CDR1 and CDR2 from the germline V gene are SGHAT and FQNNGV. V shed 3 bases, J shed 5 bases, and the junction held 13 bases outside the gene matches. The CDR3 protein is CASSFSGGRGGLETQYF. In DNA form, the CDR3 reads TGTGCCAGCAGCTTCTCAGGAGGGCGGGGGGGCCTGGAGACCCAGTACTTC.

This clone was seen just once. The V call is TRBV4-3, the J call TRBJ2-2; TRBD1 matches 7 bases. CDR3 length: 15 residues. CDR1 is LGHNA and CDR2 is YSLEER in the germline V gene. V was pared by 4 bases and J by 1 base, with 3 bases of the junction left unmatched. CDR3 DNA: TGCGCCAGCAGCCTTAGGACAGGGAACACCGGGGAGCTGTTTTTT. Protein sequence: CASSLRTGNTGELFF.

V gene TRBV9 combines with J gene TRBJ2-3; 8 nucleotides agree with TRBD1. J lost 3 bases, V lost 3 bases, and 9 bases had no gene match. The length of the CDR3 is 16 residues. Germline-derived CDR1 and CDR2 are SGDLS and YYNGEE. The CDR3 is CASSAGQGARTDTQYF. CDR3 nucleotides: TGTGCCAGCAGCGCCGGACAGGGAGCGAGAACAGATACGCAGTATTTT.

This clone appeared a few times. The chain carries TRBV18 and TRBJ2-1; D is uncertain. CDR1 and CDR2 from the germline V gene are KGHSH and LQKENI. V gave up 3 bases and J gave up 9 bases, with 15 bases separating them. The CDR3 is 14 residues long. DNA for the CDR3: TGTGCCAGCTCACCGGAAGGTATCCTAGTTGAGCAGTTCTTC. Its translation is CASSPEGILVEQFF.

V and J are TRBV7-2 and TRBJ1-1, with 10 bases identical to TRBD1. The V gene's germline CDR1 is SGHTA and CDR2 FQGNSA. There are 17 residues in the CDR3. The V gene end was trimmed by 2 bases and the J gene end by 0 bases; junction bases not matched to a gene: 6. The CDR3 sequence: CASSLLGQGVMNTEAFF. The CDR3 nucleotides are TGTGCCAGCAGCTTACTAGGACAGGGGGTCATGAACACTGAAGCTTTCTTT.

The CDR3 sequence: CASSYRTVLNTEAFF. The DNA of the CDR3 is TGTGCCAGCAGCTACCGGACAGTCTTGAACACTGAAGCTTTCTTT. The J gene is TRBJ1-1, the V gene TRBV7-9; a weak D match, TRBD1 (6 bases). Trimming stripped 4 bases from V and 0 bases from J, with 12 bases between. The CDR3 has 15 residues. The germline V gene has CDR1 SEHNR and CDR2 FQNEAQ (reference sequence).

The CDR3 DNA is TGTGCCAGCAGTTCTCCAGGGGGCTTTCTGGGCTACACCTTC. It yields the protein CASSSPGGFLGYTF. This chain uses TRBV27 with TRBJ1-2; 8 bases line up with TRBD1. The CDR3 consists of 14 residues. V lost 4 bases to trimming and J lost 8 bases; unmatched junction nucleotides: 9. CDR1 is MNHEY and CDR2 is SMNVEV in the germline V gene (reference sequence).

This clone was detected once. CDR3 coding DNA: TGTGCCAGCAGCAAAACGGGGGGGAGGGACGAGCAGTACTTC. It specifies CASSKTGGRDEQYF. V and J are TRBV7-2 and TRBJ2-7; 8 nucleotides line up with TRBD2. This CDR3 is built from 14 residues. Germline assignment: CDR1 SGHTA and CDR2 FQGNSA. Trimming took 5 bases from V and 5 from J; bases not matched to a gene: 8.

J is TRBJ2-3 and V is TRBV4-3; D unclear. Germline loops: CDR1 LGHNA, CDR2 YSLEER. V lost 1 base, J lost 6 bases, and 14 bases lay in between. This CDR3 has 15 amino acids. As DNA, the CDR3 is TGCGCCAGCAGCCAAGGTTCGGCCGAGAGGGATACGCAGTATTTT. Amino acid sequence: CASSQGSAERDTQYF.

The chain has TRBV4-1 and TRBJ1-3; 7 nucleotides line up with TRBD1. This CDR3 contains 16 residues. Germline V gene data show CDR1 as MGHRA and CDR2 as YSYEKL. Trimming removed 1 base from V and 8 bases from J; junction bases left unmatched: 11. The CDR3 nucleotides are TGCGCCAGCAGCCAAGTGATACGACAGGGCGCGCACACCATATATTTT. Translating gives CASSQVIRQGAHTIYF.

CDR3 bases: TGTGCCAGCAGCCCGGGGAACACTGAAGCTTTCTTT. It encodes CASSPGNTEAFF. The chain joins TRBV11-3 to TRBJ1-1; D is unresolved. CDR1 is SGHNT and CDR2 is YENEEA in the germline V gene. The CDR3 runs 12 residues. V was shortened by 5 bases and J by 1 base, with 5 bases between the two germline ends.

The chain uses TRBV6-5 and TRBJ2-2, with 9 positions matching TRBD2. The CDR3 length is 14 residues. Germline assignment: CDR1 MNHEY and CDR2 SVGAGI. The trim removed 6 bases at V and 7 bases at J, leaving 6 bases unmatched. The CDR3 protein is CASRRGGPDGELFF. The CDR3 nucleotides are TGTGCCAGCAGGCGGGGGGGCCCGGACGGGGAGCTGTTTTTT.

The V and J genes are TRBV6-7 and TRBJ1-3, with 9 bases identical to TRBD1. TRBV6-7 is an ORF, and what it does is uncertain. The CDR3 runs 15 residues. Trimming removed 5 bases from V and 5 bases from J; junction bases left unmatched: 7. The CDR3 sequence: CASSKHRGRRNTIYF. The CDR3 DNA reads as TGTGCCAGCAGTAAACACAGGGGGCGCAGAAACACCATATATTTT.

This clone was counted between two and nine times. The chain is built from TRBV30 and TRBJ1-5; 9 nucleotides align to TRBD1. CDR3 length equals 18 residues. In germline, CDR1 is GTSNPN, CDR2 SVGIG (reference sequence). V shed 5 bases, J shed 4 bases, and the junction held 18 bases outside the gene matches. CDR3 coding DNA: TGTGCCTGGGGTCAAATGGGACAGGGTTTAAGCCTGAATCAGCCCCAGCATTTT. Encoded protein: CAWGQMGQGLSLNQPQHF.

This chain connects TRBV5-4 to TRBJ1-6; D not resolved. CDR1 and CDR2 (germline): SGHNT, YYREEE (reference sequence). The germline V and J ends were trimmed by 3 bases and 2 bases, with 15 bases remaining between them. The CDR3 extends over 17 amino acids. CDR3 loop: CASSSAAEGTYNSPLHF. The CDR3 region has the DNA TGTGCCAGCAGCTCCGCCGCGGAGGGCACCTATAATTCACCCCTCCACTTT.

The chain uses TRBV6-1 and TRBJ1-4; D gene unclear. The CDR3 spans 16 residues. V lost 4 bases and J lost 0, with 12 bases in between. Germline V CDR1 and CDR2: MNHNS, SASEGT. CDR3 sequence reads: CASSGLRHATNEKLFF. CDR3 bases: TGTGCCAGCAGTGGTCTACGACATGCAACTAATGAAAAACTGTTTTTT.

This clone was observed a few times. This chain connects TRBV19 to TRBJ2-1; 12 bases line up with TRBD2. V dropped 0 bases and J dropped 1; count of bases not matched to a gene: 4. The CDR3 totals 18 residues. Germline CDR1 and CDR2: LNHDA and SQIVND (reference sequence). The CDR3, as DNA: TGTGCCAGTAGTATAGAACCCGGACTAGCGGGGTCCTACAATGAGCAGTTCTTC. Residues: CASSIEPGLAGSYNEQFF.

This clone is a singleton in its sample. The CDR3 bases are TGTGCCAGTAGTATAGACAGGGTTGAGCAGTTCTTC. It translates to CASSIDRVEQFF. The rearrangement joins TRBV19 to TRBJ2-1; a weak D match, TRBD1 (5 bases). CDR1 and CDR2 (germline): LNHDA, SQIVND (reference sequence). The CDR3 runs to 12 residues. Trimming removed 0 bases at V and 9 bases at J, with 6 bases between.

The chain has TRBV29-1 and TRBJ2-5, with D perhaps TRBD2 (6 bases). The germline gives CDR1 SQVTM, CDR2 ANQGSEA. The germline V and J ends were trimmed by 3 bases and 5 bases, with 16 bases remaining between them. The CDR3 consists of 14 residues. CDR3 sequence reads: CSVEPGRDWETQYF. Written as DNA, the CDR3 is TGCAGCGTTGAGCCCGGCAGGGACTGGGAGACCCAGTACTTC.

The chain employs TRBV9 and TRBJ1-5; D may be TRBD1 (5 bases). Per the germline V gene, CDR1 is SGDLS and CDR2 is YYNGEE. This CDR3 comprises 13 residues. The ends were cut back, 4 bases at V and 6 bases at J, with 11 bases in the middle. CDR3 protein: CASSPGLGQPQHF. The CDR3 DNA reads as TGTGCCAGCAGCCCAGGGTTGGGTCAGCCCCAGCATTTT.

The chain combines TRBV6-5 with TRBJ2-1; D may be TRBD2 (6 bases). Trimming took off 6 bases at V and 0 bases at J, with 9 bases between the two ends. The CDR3 loop spans 14 amino acids. Germline CDR1 reads MNHEY; CDR2 reads SVGAGI. The CDR3 region has the DNA TGTGCCAGCAGATCAGCGGGCTCCTACAATGAGCAGTTCTTC. Its translation: CASRSAGSYNEQFF.